A single sample gave rise to the 3 T cell receptor beta chains below, sequenced in a study of cytomegalovirus exposure and HLA in healthy donors. Some clones are missing from TCRdb's copy, which holds only in-frame ones; the method was immunoSEQ multiplex PCR. Seen here are about 150,000 clones, 70% to 90% observed once, and the top ten hold 20% to 25%. Sequencing was performed on PBMCs. Receptors were obtained from a man aged 18 to 29 in good health and CMV-seropositive.

The CDR3 region is CASSETGVTNEKLFF. Here the CDR3 DNA reads TGTGCCAGCAGCGAAACAGGGGTCACTAATGAAAAACTGTTTTTT. V usage is TRBV9 and J usage is TRBJ1-4; the match to TRBD1 covers 7 bases. Germline trimming cut 3 bases from V and 2 bases from J; bases unmatched to any gene: 4. This CDR3 is built from 15 residues. From germline, CDR1 is SGDLS and CDR2 YYNGEE.

The J gene is TRBJ2-5, the V gene TRBV5-4; 9 bases line up with TRBD2. CDR1 and CDR2 (germline): SGHNT, YYREEE (reference sequence). V shed 0 bases, J shed 4 bases, and the junction held 7 bases outside the gene matches. This CDR3 is 16 amino acids long. CDR3 nucleotides: TGTGCCAGCAGCTTGGTTGGGACTAGCCATCGAGAGACCCAGTACTTC. Translating gives CASSLVGTSHRETQYF.

The genes are TRBV6-5 and TRBJ1-2; D may be TRBD1 (6 bases). From germline, CDR1 is MNHEY and CDR2 SVGAGI. V shed 2 bases and J shed 4 bases, with 11 bases lying between them. The CDR3 consists of 14 residues. The CDR3: CASSYPGQTYGYTF. The DNA of the CDR3 is TGTGCCAGCAGTTACCCCGGACAGACCTATGGCTACACCTTC.